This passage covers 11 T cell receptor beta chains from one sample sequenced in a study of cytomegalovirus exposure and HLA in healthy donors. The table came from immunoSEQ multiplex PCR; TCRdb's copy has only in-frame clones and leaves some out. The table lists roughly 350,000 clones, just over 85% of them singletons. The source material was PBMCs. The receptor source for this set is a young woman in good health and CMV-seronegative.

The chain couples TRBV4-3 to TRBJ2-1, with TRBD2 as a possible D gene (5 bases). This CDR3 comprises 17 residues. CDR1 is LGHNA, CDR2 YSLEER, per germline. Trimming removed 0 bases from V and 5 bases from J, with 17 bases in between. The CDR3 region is CASSQDRPSTTNNEQFF. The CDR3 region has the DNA TGCGCCAGCAGCCAAGATAGGCCTAGCACTACGAACAATGAGCAGTTCTTC.

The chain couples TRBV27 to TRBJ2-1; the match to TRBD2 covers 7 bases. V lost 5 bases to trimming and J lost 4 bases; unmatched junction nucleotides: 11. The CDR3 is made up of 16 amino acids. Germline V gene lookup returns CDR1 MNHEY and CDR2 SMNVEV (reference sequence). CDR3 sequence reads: CASSPGGRGVYNEQFF. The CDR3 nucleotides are TGTGCCAGCAGTCCGGGGGGACGTGGGGTATACAATGAGCAGTTCTTC.

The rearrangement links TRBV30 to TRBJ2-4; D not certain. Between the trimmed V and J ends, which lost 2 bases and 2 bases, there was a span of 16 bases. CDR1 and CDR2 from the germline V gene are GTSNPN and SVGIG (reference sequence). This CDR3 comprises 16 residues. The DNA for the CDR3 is TGTGCCTGGAGTCCCCCCACAGTTACAACCAAAAACATTCAGTACTTC. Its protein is CAWSPPTVTTKNIQYF.

As DNA, the CDR3 is TGTGCCAGCAGTGGGGCTCGTGAAGCTTTCTTT. This codes for CASSGAREAFF. The V call is TRBV6-5, the J call TRBJ1-1; D possibly corresponds to TRBD1 (5 bases). CDR3 length equals 11 residues. The germline V and J ends were trimmed by 5 bases and 7 bases, with 8 bases remaining between them. Germline CDR1 is MNHEY and CDR2 is SVGAGI.

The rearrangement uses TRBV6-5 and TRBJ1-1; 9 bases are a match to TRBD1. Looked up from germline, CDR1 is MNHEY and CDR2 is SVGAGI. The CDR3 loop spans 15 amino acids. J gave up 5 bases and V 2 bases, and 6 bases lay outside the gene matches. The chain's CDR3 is CASSYQTGGSTEAFF. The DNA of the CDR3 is TGTGCCAGCAGTTACCAGACAGGGGGGAGTACTGAAGCTTTCTTT.

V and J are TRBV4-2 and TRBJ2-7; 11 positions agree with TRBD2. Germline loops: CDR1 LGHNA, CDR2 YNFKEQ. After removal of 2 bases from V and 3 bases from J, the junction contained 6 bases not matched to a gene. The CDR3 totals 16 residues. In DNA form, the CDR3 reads TGTGCCAGCAGCCAACCAGGACTAGCGGGCGGCTACGAGCAGTACTTC. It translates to CASSQPGLAGGYEQYF.

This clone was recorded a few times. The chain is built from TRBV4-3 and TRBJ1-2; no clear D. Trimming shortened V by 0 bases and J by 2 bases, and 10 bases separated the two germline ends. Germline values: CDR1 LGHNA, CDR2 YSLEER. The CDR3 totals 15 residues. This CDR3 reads CASSQDRSRNYGYTF. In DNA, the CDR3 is TGCGCCAGCAGCCAAGATCGTTCCAGAAACTATGGCTACACCTTC.

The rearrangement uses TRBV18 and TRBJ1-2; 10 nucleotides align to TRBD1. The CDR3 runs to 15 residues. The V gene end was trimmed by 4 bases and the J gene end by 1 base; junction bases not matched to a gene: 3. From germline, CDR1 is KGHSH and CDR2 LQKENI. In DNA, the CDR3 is TGTGCCAGCTCACTCGGGACAGGGGTTAACTATGGCTACACCTTC. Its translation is CASSLGTGVNYGYTF.

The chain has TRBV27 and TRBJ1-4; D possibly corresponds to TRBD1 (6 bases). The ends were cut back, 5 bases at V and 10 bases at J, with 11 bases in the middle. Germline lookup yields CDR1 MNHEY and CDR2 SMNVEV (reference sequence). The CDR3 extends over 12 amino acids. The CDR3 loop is CASSTARGKLFF. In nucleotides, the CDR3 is TGTGCCAGCAGTACAGCCAGGGGAAAACTGTTTTTT.

CDR3 DNA: TGTGCCATCAGTGACCGGGACAGGAGCTCCTACGAGCAGTACTTC. Translating gives CAISDRDRSSYEQYF. The rearrangement links TRBV10-3 to TRBJ2-7, with 8 bases identical to TRBD1. The V gene end was trimmed by 3 bases and the J gene end by 0 bases; junction bases not matched to a gene: 4. Germline loops: CDR1 ENHRY, CDR2 SYGVKD. The CDR3 has 15 residues.

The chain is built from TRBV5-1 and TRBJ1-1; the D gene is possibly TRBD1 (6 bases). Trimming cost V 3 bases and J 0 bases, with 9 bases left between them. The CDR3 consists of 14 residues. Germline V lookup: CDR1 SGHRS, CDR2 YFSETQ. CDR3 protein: CASSSDRMNTEAFF. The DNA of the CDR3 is TGCGCCAGCAGCTCGGACAGAATGAACACTGAAGCTTTCTTT.